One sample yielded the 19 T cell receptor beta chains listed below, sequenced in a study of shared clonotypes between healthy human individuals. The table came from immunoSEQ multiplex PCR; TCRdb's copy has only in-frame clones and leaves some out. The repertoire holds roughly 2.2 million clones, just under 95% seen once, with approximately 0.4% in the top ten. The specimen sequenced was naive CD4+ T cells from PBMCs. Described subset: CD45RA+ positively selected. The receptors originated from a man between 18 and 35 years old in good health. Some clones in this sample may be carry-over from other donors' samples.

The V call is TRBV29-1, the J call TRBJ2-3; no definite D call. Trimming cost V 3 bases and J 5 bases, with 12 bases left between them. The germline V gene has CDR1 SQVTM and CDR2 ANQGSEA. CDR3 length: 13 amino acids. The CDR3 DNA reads TGCAGCGTTGAGCGTATAGGGAAAGATACGCAGTATTTT. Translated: CSVERIGKDTQYF.

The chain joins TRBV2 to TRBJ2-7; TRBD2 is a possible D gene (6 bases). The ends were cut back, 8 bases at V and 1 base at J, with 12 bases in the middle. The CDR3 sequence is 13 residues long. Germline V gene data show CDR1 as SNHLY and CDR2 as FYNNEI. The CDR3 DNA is TGTGCCAGCGGCCGGGACTTTTCCTACGAGCAGTACTTC. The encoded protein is CASGRDFSYEQYF. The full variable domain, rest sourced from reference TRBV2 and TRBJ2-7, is EPEVTQTPSHQVTQMGQEVILRCVPISNHLYFYWYRQILGQKVEFLVSFYNNEISEKSEIFDDQFSVERPDGSNFTLKIRSTKLEDSAMYFCASGRDFSYEQYFGPGTRLTVT.

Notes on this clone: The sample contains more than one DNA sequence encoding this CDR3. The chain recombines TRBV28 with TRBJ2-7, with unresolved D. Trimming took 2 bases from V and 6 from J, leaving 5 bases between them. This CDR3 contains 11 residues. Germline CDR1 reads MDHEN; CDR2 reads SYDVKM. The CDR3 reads CASSLGGEQYF. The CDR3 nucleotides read TGTGCCAGCAGTTTAGGTGGCGAGCAGTACTTC.

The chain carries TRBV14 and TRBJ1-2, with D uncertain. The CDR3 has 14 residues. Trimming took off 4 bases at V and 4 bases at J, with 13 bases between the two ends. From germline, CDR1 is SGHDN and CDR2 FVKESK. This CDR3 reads CASSPQLGLYGYTF. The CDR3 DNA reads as TGTGCCAGCAGCCCGCAGCTAGGGCTCTATGGCTACACCTTC. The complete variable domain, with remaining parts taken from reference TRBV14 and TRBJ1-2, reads EAGVTQFPSHSVIEKGQTVTLRCDPISGHDNLYWYRRVMGKEIKFLLHFVKESKQDESGMPNNRFLAERTGGTYSTLKVQPAELEDSGVYFCASSPQLGLYGYTFGSGTRLTVV.

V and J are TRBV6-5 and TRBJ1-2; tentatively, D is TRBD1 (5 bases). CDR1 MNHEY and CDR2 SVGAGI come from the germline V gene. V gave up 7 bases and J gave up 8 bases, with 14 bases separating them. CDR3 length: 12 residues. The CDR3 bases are TGTGCCAGCACCCGCTTGGGGGGGGGCTACACCTTC. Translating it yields CASTRLGGGYTF.

CDR3 amino acids: CASRPTAFSLYGYTF. CDR3 bases: TGTGCCAGCAGGCCGACAGCTTTTTCCCTCTATGGCTACACCTTC. The V call is TRBV2, the J call TRBJ1-2; possible D gene TRBD1, 5 bases. The CDR3 runs 15 residues. Trimming pared 6 bases from V and 4 bases from J, leaving 18 bases between. Germline V lookup: CDR1 SNHLY, CDR2 FYNNEI.

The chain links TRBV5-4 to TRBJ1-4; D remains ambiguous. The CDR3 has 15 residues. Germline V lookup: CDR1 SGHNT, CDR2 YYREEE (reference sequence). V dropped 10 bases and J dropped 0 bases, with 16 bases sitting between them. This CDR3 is CASKRDVATNEKLFF. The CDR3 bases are TGTGCCTCAAAACGAGACGTCGCAACTAATGAAAAACTGTTTTTT.

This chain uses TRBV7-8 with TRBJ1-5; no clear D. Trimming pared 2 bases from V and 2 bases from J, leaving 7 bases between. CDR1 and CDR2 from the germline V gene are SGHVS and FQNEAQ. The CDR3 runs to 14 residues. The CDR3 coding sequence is TGTGCCAGCAGCTTAACACAGCGCAATCAGCCCCAGCATTTT. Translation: CASSLTQRNQPQHF.

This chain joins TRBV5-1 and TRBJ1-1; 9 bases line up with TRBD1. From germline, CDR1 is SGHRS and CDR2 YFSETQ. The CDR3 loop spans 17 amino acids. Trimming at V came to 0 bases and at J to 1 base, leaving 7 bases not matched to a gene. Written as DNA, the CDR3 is TGCGCCAGCAGCTTGGGGGCCGGGACAGGGTCGAACACTGAAGCTTTCTTT. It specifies CASSLGAGTGSNTEAFF.

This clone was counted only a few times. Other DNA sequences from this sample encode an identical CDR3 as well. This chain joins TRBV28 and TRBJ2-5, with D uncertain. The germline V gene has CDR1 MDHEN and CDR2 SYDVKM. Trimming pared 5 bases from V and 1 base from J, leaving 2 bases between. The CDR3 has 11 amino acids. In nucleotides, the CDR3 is TGTGCCAGCAGTACCCAAGAGACCCAGTACTTC. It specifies CASSTQETQYF.

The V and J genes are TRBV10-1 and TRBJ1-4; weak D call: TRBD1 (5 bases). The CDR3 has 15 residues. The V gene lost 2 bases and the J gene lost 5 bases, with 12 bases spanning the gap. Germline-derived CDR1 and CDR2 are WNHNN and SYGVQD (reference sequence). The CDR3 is CASSEAAGRNEKLFF. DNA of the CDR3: TGCGCCAGCAGTGAGGCGGCAGGGAGAAATGAAAAACTGTTTTTT.

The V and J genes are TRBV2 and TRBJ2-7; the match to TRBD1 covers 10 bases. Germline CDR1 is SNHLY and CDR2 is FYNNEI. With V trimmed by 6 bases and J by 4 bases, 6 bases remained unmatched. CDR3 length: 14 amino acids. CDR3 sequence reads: CASRGQGKGYEQYF. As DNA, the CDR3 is TGTGCCAGCAGGGGACAGGGGAAAGGATACGAGCAGTACTTC.

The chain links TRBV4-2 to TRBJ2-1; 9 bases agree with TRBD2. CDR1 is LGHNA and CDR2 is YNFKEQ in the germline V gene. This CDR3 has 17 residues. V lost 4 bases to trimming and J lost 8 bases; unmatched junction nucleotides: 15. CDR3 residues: CASSPPGGGRESDEQFF. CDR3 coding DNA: TGTGCCAGCAGCCCCCCTGGAGGCGGGAGGGAATCGGATGAGCAGTTCTTC.

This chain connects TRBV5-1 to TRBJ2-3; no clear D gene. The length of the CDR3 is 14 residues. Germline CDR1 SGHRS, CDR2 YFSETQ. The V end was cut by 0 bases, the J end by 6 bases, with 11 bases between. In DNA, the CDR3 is TGCGCCAGCAGCTTGGAGTTAAGCTGGGATACGCAGTATTTT. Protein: CASSLELSWDTQYF.

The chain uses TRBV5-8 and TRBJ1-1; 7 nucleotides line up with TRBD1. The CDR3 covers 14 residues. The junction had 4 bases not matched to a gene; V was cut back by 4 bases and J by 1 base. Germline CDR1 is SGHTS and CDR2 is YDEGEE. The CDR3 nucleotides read TGTGCCAGCAGCAAGACAGGGACGAACACTGAAGCTTTCTTT. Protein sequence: CASSKTGTNTEAFF.

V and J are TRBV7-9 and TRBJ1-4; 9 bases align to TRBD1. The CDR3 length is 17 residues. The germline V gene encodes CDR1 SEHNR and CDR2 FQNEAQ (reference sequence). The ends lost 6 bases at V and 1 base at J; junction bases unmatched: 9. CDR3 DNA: TGTGCCAGCAGGCCGACAGGGACAGGGCTAACTAATGAAAAACTGTTTTTT. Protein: CASRPTGTGLTNEKLFF.

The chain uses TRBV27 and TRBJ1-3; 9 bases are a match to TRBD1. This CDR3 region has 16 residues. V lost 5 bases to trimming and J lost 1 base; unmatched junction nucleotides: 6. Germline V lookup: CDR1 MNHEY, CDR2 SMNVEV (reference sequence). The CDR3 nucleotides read TGTGCCAGCAGTCCCGGACAGGGGAAGTCTGGAAACACCATATATTTT. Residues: CASSPGQGKSGNTIYF.

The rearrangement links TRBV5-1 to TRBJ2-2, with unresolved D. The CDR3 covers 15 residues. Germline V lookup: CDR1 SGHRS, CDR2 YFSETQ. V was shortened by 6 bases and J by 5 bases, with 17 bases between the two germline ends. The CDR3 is CASTTPEKGTGELFF. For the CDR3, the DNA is TGCGCCAGCACCACCCCGGAAAAGGGAACCGGGGAGCTGTTTTTT.

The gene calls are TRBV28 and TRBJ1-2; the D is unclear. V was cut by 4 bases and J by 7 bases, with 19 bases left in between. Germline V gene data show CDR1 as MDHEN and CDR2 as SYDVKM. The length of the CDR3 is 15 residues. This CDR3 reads CASSSVGRGGRGYTF. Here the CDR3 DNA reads TGTGCCAGCAGTTCCGTAGGTCGGGGAGGTCGTGGCTACACCTTC.